Listed here are 30 T cell receptor beta chains from one sample, sequenced in a study of blood T cell repertoires in COVID-19. Only in-frame clones appear in the TCRdb table, and some are missing; sequencing was by immunoSEQ multiplex PCR. The sample records around 230,000 clones, around four fifths being singletons. The specimen was peripheral blood. All receptors come from a man in his forties with acute or convalescent COVID-19.

CDR3 in amino acids: CASSPGTANSGANVLTF. The CDR3 DNA sequence: TGCGCCAGCAGCCCGGGAACCGCTAACTCTGGGGCCAACGTCCTGACTTTC. V gene TRBV4-3 combines with J gene TRBJ2-6, with D possibly matching TRBD2 (5 bases). Deletions cut 4 bases from V and 0 bases from J, with 13 bases between. CDR1 and CDR2 (germline): LGHNA, YSLEER. This CDR3 comprises 17 residues.

This clone was seen a handful of times. This chain uses TRBV18 with TRBJ1-1, with D tentatively TRBD1 (5 bases). The CDR3 extends over 15 amino acids. V was pared by 3 bases and J by 0 bases, with 11 bases between. The V gene's germline CDR1 is KGHSH and CDR2 LQKENI. Written as DNA, the CDR3 is TGTGCCAGCTCACCTCAAGAGGACATGAACACTGAAGCTTTCTTT. This translates into CASSPQEDMNTEAFF.

This sequence joins TRBV9 and TRBJ1-1, with TRBD1 matching over 8 bases. V was pared by 3 bases and J by 0 bases, with 4 bases of the junction left unmatched. Germline V gene sequence: CDR1 SGDLS, CDR2 YYNGEE. The CDR3 spans 15 residues. The CDR3 DNA sequence: TGTGCCAGCAGCGCCCGACAGGGGATGAACACTGAAGCTTTCTTT. This sequence encodes CASSARQGMNTEAFF.

This sequence joins TRBV5-1 and TRBJ1-4; unclear D gene. Germline CDR1 and CDR2: SGHRS and YFSETQ. The CDR3 length is 13 residues. Trimming stripped 6 bases from V and 5 bases from J, with 11 bases between. The CDR3 nucleotides are TGCGCCAGCAAGCGAGTCACAAATGAAAAACTGTTTTTT. Its translation: CASKRVTNEKLFF.

CDR3 region: CASVRGPQYF. In DNA, the CDR3 is TGTGCTAGTGTCAGGGGACCGCAGTATTTT. J is TRBJ2-3 and V is TRBV12-5; D may be TRBD1 (6 bases). The V end lost 7 bases, the J end lost 10 bases, and 9 bases lay between the germline ends. The CDR3 has 10 residues. Germline CDR1 is LGHNT and CDR2 is FRNRAP.

The chain links TRBV25-1 to TRBJ2-7; TRBD1 agrees at 8 bases. V trimming: 4 bases; J trimming: 4 bases; junction bases outside the gene matches: 3. The germline V gene has CDR1 MGHDK and CDR2 SYGVNS. The CDR3 contains 13 residues. As DNA, the CDR3 is TGTGCCAGCAGTGCACAGGGGGTATACGAGCAGTACTTC. Amino acids: CASSAQGVYEQYF.

The chain joins TRBV4-3 to TRBJ2-1; D call uncertain. V lost 1 base, J lost 4 bases, and 8 bases lay in between. The length of the CDR3 is 14 residues. The germline V gene encodes CDR1 LGHNA and CDR2 YSLEER. CDR3 sequence: CASSQGGAYNEQFF. CDR3 in DNA: TGCGCCAGCAGCCAAGGAGGCGCTTACAATGAGCAGTTCTTC.

This rearrangement joins TRBV27 to TRBJ1-5; the D is unclear. The CDR3 contains 14 residues. Germline V gives CDR1 MNHEY, CDR2 SMNVEV (reference sequence). Trimming removed 6 bases at V and 2 bases at J, with 11 bases between. CDR3 region: CASRAGRGNQPQHF. The CDR3 nucleotides read TGTGCCAGCAGAGCGGGAAGGGGCAATCAGCCCCAGCATTTT.

In this sample, this clone turned up once. The chain recombines TRBV10-3 with TRBJ1-2; D not resolved. This CDR3 spans 14 amino acids. Trimming pared 7 bases from V and 3 bases from J, leaving 15 bases between. Germline-derived CDR1 and CDR2 are ENHRY and SYGVKD. CDR3 in amino acids: CAINPRRADYGYTF. CDR3 in DNA: TGTGCCATCAACCCTAGGAGAGCCGACTATGGCTACACCTTC.

This clone has a handful of counts. This chain connects TRBV11-2 to TRBJ2-1; D is unclear. V shed 5 bases and J shed 3 bases, with 8 bases lying between them. This CDR3 is 13 amino acids long. The germline gives CDR1 SGHAT, CDR2 FQNNGV. This CDR3 is CASSPINYNEQFF. The CDR3 region has the DNA TGTGCCAGCAGCCCCATCAACTACAATGAGCAGTTCTTC. The full variable domain, in which reference TRBV11-2 and TRBJ2-1 provide the parts outside the CDR3, is EAGVAQSPRYKIIEKRQSVAFWCNPISGHATLYWYQQILGQGPKLLIQFQNNGVVDDSQLPKDRFSAERLKGVDSTLKIQPAKLEDSAVYLCASSPINYNEQFFGPGTRLTVL.

About this clone itself: At one boundary the junction diverges from the germline segment, which might be a read error. J is TRBJ2-1 and V is TRBV18; the match to TRBD1 covers 7 bases. Germline loops: CDR1 KGHSH, CDR2 LQKENI. This CDR3 is built from 12 residues. The CDR3 sequence is CASSPLDRERVF. CDR3 DNA sequence: TGTGCCAGCTCACCGCTAGACAGGGAACGAGTCTTC.

The rearrangement uses TRBV13 and TRBJ2-7, with 13 bases lining up with TRBD2. The CDR3 is 15 amino acids. CDR1 and CDR2 (germline): PRHDT, FYEKMQ (reference sequence). Trimming took 6 bases from V and 1 from J; bases not matched to a gene: 3. CDR3 DNA: TGTGCCAGCAGGGTGGGACTAGCGGGGTCCTACGAGCAGTACTTC. Translation gives CASRVGLAGSYEQYF.

This rearrangement joins TRBV7-3 to TRBJ1-1; no clear D. Per the germline V gene, CDR1 is SGHTA and CDR2 is FQGTGA. The CDR3 extends over 14 amino acids. Trimming took off 0 bases at V and 1 base at J, with 6 bases between the two ends. CDR3: CASSLTPGNTEAFF. CDR3 DNA sequence: TGTGCCAGCAGCTTAACTCCGGGGAACACTGAAGCTTTCTTT.

The chain joins TRBV30 to TRBJ1-3, with 7 bases identical to TRBD1. This CDR3 has 12 residues. The germline gives CDR1 GTSNPN, CDR2 SVGIG (reference sequence). After removal of 5 bases from V and 2 bases from J, the junction contained 0 bases not matched to a gene. CDR3 DNA: TGTGCCTGGGGACAGGCTGGAAACACCATATATTTT. This encodes CAWGQAGNTIYF.

The chain employs TRBV24-1 and TRBJ2-2, with TRBD2 matching 13 bases. CDR1 is KGHDR and CDR2 is SFDVKD in the germline V gene. V gave up 5 bases and J gave up 4 bases; unmatched junction bases: 3. This CDR3 region has 16 residues. CDR3 bases: TGTGCCACCAGTGCGGGACTAGCGGGATCCACCGGGGAGCTGTTTTTT. It specifies CATSAGLAGSTGELFF.

The J gene is TRBJ2-5, the V gene TRBV18; no definite D call. The CDR3 is 14 residues long. V lost 5 bases and J 1 base, leaving 11 bases between the germline ends. Per germline, CDR1 KGHSH and CDR2 LQKENI. The CDR3 sequence: CASSSDLGQETQYF. CDR3 in DNA: TGTGCCAGCTCATCTGACTTGGGCCAAGAGACCCAGTACTTC.

V usage is TRBV25-1 and J usage is TRBJ1-6; D remains unclear. The CDR3 consists of 16 residues. V lost 1 base and J lost 0, with 7 bases in between. Germline lookup yields CDR1 MGHDK and CDR2 SYGVNS. CDR3 in amino acids: CASSEFGSSYNSPLHF. The CDR3 DNA reads TGTGCCAGCAGTGAATTCGGGAGCTCCTATAATTCACCCCTCCACTTT.

This chain's CDR3 is CASSLSAGGYNEQFF. In nucleotides, the CDR3 is TGTGCCAGCAGCTTGTCTGCGGGAGGGTACAATGAGCAGTTCTTC. J is TRBJ2-1 and V is TRBV5-4; 9 positions match TRBD2. V lost 1 base, J lost 4 bases, and 3 bases stayed unmatched. The CDR3 extends over 15 amino acids. CDR1 is SGHNT and CDR2 is YYREEE in the germline V gene (reference sequence).

The CDR3 DNA sequence: TGTGCCAGCCCCGCGGCTAGCGGGAGCTGGGAGACCCAGTACTTC. This translates into CASPAASGSWETQYF. This chain connects TRBV6-5 to TRBJ2-5; TRBD2 matches 10 bases. Germline V lookup: CDR1 MNHEY, CDR2 SVGAGI. Trimming took 8 bases from V and 5 from J; bases not matched to a gene: 11. CDR3 length: 15 residues.

The rearrangement links TRBV6-2 or TRBV6-3 to TRBJ1-3, with D perhaps TRBD1 (6 bases). The V and J ends lost 5 bases and 2 bases respectively, with 22 bases between them. CDR3 length equals 18 residues. Per germline, CDR1 MNHEY and CDR2 SVGEGT. CDR3 sequence: CASSQALRPGHPGNTIYF. CDR3 nucleotide sequence: TGTGCCAGCAGTCAGGCGCTGCGTCCGGGACATCCTGGAAACACCATATATTTT.

The V gene is TRBV11-2, the J gene TRBJ1-3; no definite D call. The CDR3 covers 12 residues. The ends were cut back, 7 bases at V and 4 bases at J, with 8 bases in the middle. Germline assignment: CDR1 SGHAT and CDR2 FQNNGV. CDR3 amino acids: CASTLTGNTIYF. The CDR3 DNA follows: TGTGCCAGCACCCTTACAGGAAACACCATATATTTT.

This clone showed up just a few times. This sequence joins TRBV14 and TRBJ1-1; no definite D call. Trimming removed 4 bases at V and 3 bases at J, with 9 bases between. Germline V CDR1 and CDR2: SGHDN, FVKESK. This CDR3 spans 13 amino acids. CDR3 in DNA: TGTGCCAGCAGCCCATGGACTGACACTGAAGCTTTCTTT. This translates into CASSPWTDTEAFF.

This chain uses TRBV7-2 with TRBJ1-4; 10 nucleotides line up with TRBD1. V lost 3 bases, J lost 7 bases, and 2 bases stayed unmatched. Germline V gene sequence: CDR1 SGHTA, CDR2 FQGNSA. The CDR3 covers 14 residues. The CDR3 sequence is CASSFDRGPEKLFF. The CDR3, as DNA: TGTGCCAGCAGCTTCGACAGGGGGCCTGAAAAACTGTTTTTT.

This clone was seen only once. The CDR3 protein is CASSSPGLAGDRETQYF. CDR3 DNA: TGTGCCAGCAGCTCCCCGGGACTAGCGGGAGATAGAGAGACCCAGTACTTC. The chain combines TRBV7-6 with TRBJ2-5, with 14 bases matching TRBD2. The CDR3 extends over 17 amino acids. Germline V gene data show CDR1 as SGHVS and CDR2 as FNYEAQ. The junction had 8 bases not matched to a gene; V was cut back by 4 bases and J by 4 bases. Full variable domain (outside the CDR3, taken from reference TRBV7-6 and TRBJ2-5): GAGVSQSPRYKVTKRGQDVALRCDPISGHVSLYWYRQALGQGPEFLTYFNYEAQQDKSGLPNDRFSAERPEGSISTLTIQRTEQRDSAMYRCASSSPGLAGDRETQYFGPGTRLLVL.

V is TRBV19 and J is TRBJ2-2; possibly TRBD2 for D (5 bases). From germline, CDR1 is LNHDA and CDR2 SQIVND (reference sequence). V was pared by 3 bases and J by 4 bases, with 12 bases between. This CDR3 comprises 15 residues. The CDR3 nucleotides are TGTGCCAGTAGTATGGGGAGAGGAGGCACCGGGGAGCTGTTTTTT. Protein product: CASSMGRGGTGELFF.

This chain joins TRBV27 and TRBJ2-1; tentatively, D is TRBD1 (6 bases). The CDR3 is made up of 15 amino acids. V lost 6 bases, J lost 6 bases, and 18 bases lay in between. Per germline, CDR1 MNHEY and CDR2 SMNVEV (reference sequence). The CDR3 protein is CASSPGAPAPNEQFF. CDR3 bases: TGTGCCAGCAGCCCAGGGGCCCCCGCTCCCAATGAGCAGTTCTTC.

CDR3 DNA sequence: TGTGCCAGCTCACCTACAGGCTCGAACACCGGGGAGCTGTTTTTT. Its protein is CASSPTGSNTGELFF. V gene TRBV18 combines with J gene TRBJ2-2, with D tentatively TRBD1 (5 bases). The V gene's germline CDR1 is KGHSH and CDR2 LQKENI. V was pared by 3 bases and J by 0 bases, with 8 bases between. The CDR3 consists of 15 residues.

The CDR3 protein is CASSRRLPGLAGGILYF. DNA for the CDR3: TGTGCCAGCAGTAGGCGTTTACCGGGACTAGCGGGAGGGATTTTGTACTTC. The J gene is TRBJ2-5, the V gene TRBV6-2 or TRBV6-3; 16 bases line up with TRBD2. The CDR3 has 17 residues. V lost 5 bases to trimming and J lost 13 bases; unmatched junction nucleotides: 16. In germline, CDR1 is MNHEY, CDR2 SVGEGT.

The chain links TRBV5-4 to TRBJ1-1; 9 bases agree with TRBD1. This CDR3 has 16 residues. V lost 4 bases and J lost 5; bases outside the gene matches: 12. In germline, CDR1 is SGHNT, CDR2 YYREEE (reference sequence). CDR3: CASSPTRQGGGTEAFF. The DNA for the CDR3 is TGTGCCAGCAGCCCCACCCGACAGGGGGGGGGTACTGAAGCTTTCTTT.

The chain employs TRBV30 and TRBJ2-3, with 9 bases lining up with TRBD2. Germline CDR1 GTSNPN, CDR2 SVGIG (reference sequence). This CDR3 has 15 amino acids. With V trimmed by 0 bases and J by 2 bases, 3 bases remained unmatched. In DNA, the CDR3 is TGTGCCTGGAGTGTAGCGGGGGGCGCCACAGATACGCAGTATTTT. It specifies CAWSVAGGATDTQYF.